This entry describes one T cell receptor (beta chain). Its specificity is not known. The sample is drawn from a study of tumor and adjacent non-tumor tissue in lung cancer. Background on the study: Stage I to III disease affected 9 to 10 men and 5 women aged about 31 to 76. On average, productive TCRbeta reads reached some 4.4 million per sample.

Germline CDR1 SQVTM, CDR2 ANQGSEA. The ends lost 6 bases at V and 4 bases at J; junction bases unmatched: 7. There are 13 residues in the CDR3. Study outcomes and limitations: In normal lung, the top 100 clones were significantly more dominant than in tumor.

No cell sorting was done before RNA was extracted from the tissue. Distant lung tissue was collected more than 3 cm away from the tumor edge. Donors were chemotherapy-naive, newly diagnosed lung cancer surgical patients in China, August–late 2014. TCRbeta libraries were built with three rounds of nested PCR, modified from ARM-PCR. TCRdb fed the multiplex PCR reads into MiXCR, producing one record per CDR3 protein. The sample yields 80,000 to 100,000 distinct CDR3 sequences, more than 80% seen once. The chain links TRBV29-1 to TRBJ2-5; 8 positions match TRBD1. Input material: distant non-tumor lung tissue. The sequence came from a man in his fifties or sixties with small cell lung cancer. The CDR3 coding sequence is TGCAGCGTCCCAGGACAGGGTATAGAGACCCAGTACTTC. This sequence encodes CSVPGQGIETQYF.